This is a list of T cell receptor beta chains from one sample in a study of T cell responses to AZD1222 COVID-19 vaccine. TCRdb keeps only in-frame clones here, not all; method: immunoSEQ multiplex PCR. This sample yields more than 95,000 clones, of which 80% to 95% are seen a single time; 4.4% belongs to the top ten. This material consisted of peripheral blood, taken on day 0 of MenACWY control vaccination. Every receptor here comes from an adult in good health. The CDR3 runs from the conserved cysteine through the conserved F or W. Each record gives: clone size, J gene, V gene, D gene, CDR3 DNA, CDR3 protein. A D gene is named only where the DNA matches it firmly. Size is stated for part of the rows, as once, few or many counts, or as a class when the clone is expanded.

>.|TRBJ2-6|TRBV14|.
TGTGCCAGCAGCCCGGGGAGAGGGATCGGGGCCAACGTCCTGACTTTC
CASSPGRGIGANVLTF
>.|TRBJ2-5|TRBV5-1|.
TGCGCCAGCAGCCTAGGGGGGCAAGAGACCCAGTACTTC
CASSLGGQETQYF
>few|TRBJ2-3|TRBV4-2|.
TGTGCCAGCAGCCAAGCGAGGGATGGGGGCACAGATACGCAGTATTTT
CASSQARDGGTDTQYF
>.|TRBJ1-1|TRBV7-9|.
TGTGCCAGCAGCCTCGACACTGAAGCTTTCTTT
CASSLDTEAFF
>.|TRBJ2-2|TRBV27|.
TGTGCCAGCAGTTTAGGGTACGGCACCGGGGAGCTGTTTTTT
CASSLGYGTGELFF
>.|TRBJ1-1|TRBV4-3|.
TGCGCCAGCAGCCAAGTAGGGCTGGGGAACACTGAAGCTTTCTTT
CASSQVGLGNTEAFF
>.|TRBJ1-1|TRBV2|.
TGTGCCAGCAGTGTAAGAGGGGACATGAACACTGAAGCTTTCTTT
CASSVRGDMNTEAFF
>.|TRBJ1-2|TRBV29-1|.
TGCAGCGTTGAAGAGGGCTGGCCCCGCTATGGCTACACCTTC
CSVEEGWPRYGYTF
>.|TRBJ2-5|TRBV6-2/TRBV6-3|TRBD2
TGTGCCAGCAGTTACTCCCGACTAGCGGGAGGACAAGAGACCCAGTACTTC
CASSYSRLAGGQETQYF
>.|TRBJ2-3|TRBV7-3|TRBD2
TGTGCCAGCAGCTCCCTGGGACTAGCTAGCACAGATACGCAGTATTTT
CASSSLGLASTDTQYF
>.|TRBJ2-1|TRBV28|TRBD1
TGTGCCAGCAGTTCACAGGGGGGCTCCTACAATGAGCAGTTCTTC
CASSSQGGSYNEQFF
>.|TRBJ2-7|TRBV28|.
TGTGCCAGCCGGGAACTCGGAACAGGACCCTACGAGCAGTACTTC
CASRELGTGPYEQYF
>.|TRBJ2-1|TRBV4-1|.
TGCGCCAGCAGCCAACCGAGACTAGGGCGGGATGAGCAGTTCTTC
CASSQPRLGRDEQFF
>many|TRBJ1-2|TRBV4-1|.
TGCGCCAGCAGCCAAGATAGGGCAGGAGGGCAGAGCGGCTACACCTTC
CASSQDRAGGQSGYTF
>.|TRBJ2-2|TRBV7-9|.
TGTGCCAGCAGCTTTCAGGGGTTCGGCACCGGGGAGCTGTTTTTT
CASSFQGFGTGELFF
>.|TRBJ2-7|TRBV27|TRBD2
TGTGCCAGCAGTTTCCGGGAGGGGTACGAGCAGTACTTC
CASSFREGYEQYF
>.|TRBJ1-5|TRBV10-3|.
TGTGCCATCAGTCCCGAGTATAGCAATCAGCCCCAGCATTTT
CAISPEYSNQPQHF
>.|TRBJ2-1|TRBV11-3|.
TGTGCCAGCAGCTTAGAAGGGTGGGGGAATGGGGCCAATGAGCAGTTCTTC
CASSLEGWGNGANEQFF
>.|TRBJ1-6|TRBV6-5|TRBD1
TGTGCCAGCAGAGGGGACAGGGGGCAGGGTTCACCCCTCCACTTT
CASRGDRGQGSPLHF
>.|TRBJ2-1|TRBV19|TRBD2
TGTGCCAGTGGTCCCCTAGCGGGAGTTTTCAATGAGCAGTTCTTC
CASGPLAGVFNEQFF
>.|TRBJ2-1|TRBV4-2|.
TGTGCCAGCAGCATCGGGGGACAGTGGACCACCAAATCCTACAATGAGCAGTTCTTC
CASSIGGQWTTKSYNEQFF
>.|TRBJ2-2|TRBV11-2|.
TGTGCCAGCAGCCCCCCCTATGGGGAGCTGTTTTTT
CASSPPYGELFF
>.|TRBJ1-3|TRBV6-2/TRBV6-3|.
TGTGCCAGCAGTTACGTCTGGGGCAGCTCTGGAAACACCATATATTTT
CASSYVWGSSGNTIYF
>.|TRBJ2-1|TRBV3-1/TRBV3-2|.
TGTGCCAGCAGCCAAGATCAGCGGTCGAGGGGTGAGCAGTTCTTC
CASSQDQRSRGEQFF
>.|TRBJ1-4|TRBV6-6|.
TGTGCCAGCAGTTACAGGGGAGATAATGAAAAACTGTTTTTT
CASSYRGDNEKLFF
>.|TRBJ2-1|TRBV15|.
TGTGCCACCAGCAGAGATAGGGCCCACACACCCTACAATGAGCAGTTCTTC
CATSRDRAHTPYNEQFF
>.|TRBJ2-7|TRBV27|TRBD2
TGTGCCAGCAGGCAAAGCCGGGACTACGGACACTACGAGCAGTACTTC
CASRQSRDYGHYEQYF
>.|TRBJ1-4|TRBV7-8|.
TGTGCCAGCAGCTTACAAAATGAAAAACTGTTTTTT
CASSLQNEKLFF
>.|TRBJ1-4|TRBV27|TRBD1
TGTGCCAGCAGAAAGGGACAGGGGGGGAATGAAAAACTGTTTTTT
CASRKGQGGNEKLFF
>.|TRBJ2-6|TRBV7-6|TRBD2
TGTGCCAGCAGTTCTTGGGGAGGGCTCCTCTCTGGGGCCAACGTCCTGACTTTC
CASSSWGGLLSGANVLTF
>.|TRBJ1-2|TRBV4-1|.
TGCGCCAGCAGCCCTCGTAGGGAGGGTAACTATGGCTACACCTTC
CASSPRREGNYGYTF
>.|TRBJ2-2|TRBV28|.
TGTGCCAGCAGTTTAGTGCCCGGGGAGCTGTTTTTT
CASSLVPGELFF